The following is a TCR beta chain sequence with its context. The sample comes from a study of blood T cell repertoires in COVID-19. The data were produced by immunoSEQ multiplex PCR, yet TCRdb's version contains in-frame clones alone and is incomplete. The table includes 300,000 to 400,000 clones, 87% detected once. Sequencing used peripheral blood. The TCR originated in a woman aged 45-65 years with COVID-19, enrolled during active disease.

CDR3 nucleotide sequence: TGTGCCAGCAGCCACCGGACAGTTTATAATTCACCCCTCCACTTT. It codes for CASSHRTVYNSPLHF. The chain employs TRBV3-1 (or the pseudogene TRBV3-2) and TRBJ1-6; perhaps TRBD1 as D (6 bases). CDR1 and CDR2 (germline): LGHDT, YNNKEL (reference sequence). There are 15 residues in the CDR3. V was shortened by 3 bases and J by 4 bases, with 10 bases between the two germline ends.